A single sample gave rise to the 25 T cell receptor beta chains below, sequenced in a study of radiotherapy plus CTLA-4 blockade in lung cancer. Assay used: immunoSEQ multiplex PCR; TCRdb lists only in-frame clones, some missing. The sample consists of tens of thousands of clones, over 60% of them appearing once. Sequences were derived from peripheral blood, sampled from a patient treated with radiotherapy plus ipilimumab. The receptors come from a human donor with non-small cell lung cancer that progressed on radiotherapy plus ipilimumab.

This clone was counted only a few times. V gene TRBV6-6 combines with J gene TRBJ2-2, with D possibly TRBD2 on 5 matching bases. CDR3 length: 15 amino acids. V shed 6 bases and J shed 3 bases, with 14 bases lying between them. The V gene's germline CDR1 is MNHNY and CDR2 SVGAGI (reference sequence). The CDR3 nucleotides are TGTGCCAGCAGACCCCGGGAAGCCCACACCGGGGAGCTGTTTTTT. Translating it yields CASRPREAHTGELFF.

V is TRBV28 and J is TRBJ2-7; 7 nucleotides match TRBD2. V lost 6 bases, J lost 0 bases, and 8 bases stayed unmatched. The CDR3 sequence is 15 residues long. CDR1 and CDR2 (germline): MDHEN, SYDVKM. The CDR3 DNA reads TGTGCCAGCAGCCCAGTCGGGGGGTCCTCCTACGAGCAGTACTTC. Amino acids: CASSPVGGSSYEQYF.

The CDR3 coding sequence is TGTGCCAGCAAAGGACGGGGAAATTCACCCCTCCACTTT. Its protein is CASKGRGNSPLHF. The chain has TRBV2 and TRBJ1-6; D gene uncertain. The CDR3 extends over 13 amino acids. CDR1 SNHLY and CDR2 FYNNEI come from the germline V gene. Trimming took 7 bases from V and 7 from J, leaving 11 bases between them.

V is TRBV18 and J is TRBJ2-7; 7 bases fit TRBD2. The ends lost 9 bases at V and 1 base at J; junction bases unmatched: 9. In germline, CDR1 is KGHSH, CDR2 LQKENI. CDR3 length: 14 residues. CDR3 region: CASSPNGGSYEQYF. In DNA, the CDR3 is TGTGCCAGTTCGCCTAACGGGGGGTCCTACGAGCAGTACTTC.

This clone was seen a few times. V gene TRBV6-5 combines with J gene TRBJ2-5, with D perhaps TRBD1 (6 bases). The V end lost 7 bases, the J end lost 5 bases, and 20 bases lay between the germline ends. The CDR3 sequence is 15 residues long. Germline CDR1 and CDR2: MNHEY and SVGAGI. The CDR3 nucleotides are TGTGCCAGCACCCCCGTGACAGGATCATGGGAGACCCAGTACTTC. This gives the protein CASTPVTGSWETQYF.

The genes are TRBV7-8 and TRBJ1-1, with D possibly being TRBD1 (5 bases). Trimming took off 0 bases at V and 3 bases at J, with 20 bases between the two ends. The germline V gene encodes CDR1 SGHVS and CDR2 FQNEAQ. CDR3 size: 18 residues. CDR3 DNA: TGTGCCAGCAGCTTAGCGCGTGCAGGTTGGGGGAAAGACACTGAAGCTTTCTTT. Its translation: CASSLARAGWGKDTEAFF.

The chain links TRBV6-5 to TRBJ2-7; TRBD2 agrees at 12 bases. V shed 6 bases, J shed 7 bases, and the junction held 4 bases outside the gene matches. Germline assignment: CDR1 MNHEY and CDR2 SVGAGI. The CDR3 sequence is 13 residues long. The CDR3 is CASSAGLAGEQYF. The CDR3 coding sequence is TGTGCCAGCAGCGCTGGACTAGCGGGGGAGCAGTACTTC.

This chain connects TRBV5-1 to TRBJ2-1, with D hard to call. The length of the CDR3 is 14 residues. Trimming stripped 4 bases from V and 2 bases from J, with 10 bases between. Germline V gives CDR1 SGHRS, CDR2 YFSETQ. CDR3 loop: CASSRQNPYNEQFF. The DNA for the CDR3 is TGCGCCAGCAGCCGGCAGAACCCCTACAATGAGCAGTTCTTC.

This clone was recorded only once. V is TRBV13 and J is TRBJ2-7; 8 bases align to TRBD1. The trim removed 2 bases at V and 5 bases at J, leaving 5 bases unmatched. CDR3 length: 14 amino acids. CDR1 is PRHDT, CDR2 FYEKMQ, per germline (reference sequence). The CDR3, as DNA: TGTGCCAGCAGCTTATCGGACAGGGCTAACGAGCAGTACTTC. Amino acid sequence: CASSLSDRANEQYF.

The CDR3 DNA follows: TGTGCCAGCAGTTTATCCTCCCAGGGTAACCAGCCCCAGCATTTT. Translation gives CASSLSSQGNQPQHF. V and J are TRBV27 and TRBJ1-5, with D possibly being TRBD1 (5 bases). The CDR3 consists of 15 residues. The germline CDR1 and CDR2 sequences are MNHEY and SMNVEV (reference sequence). V lost 0 bases, J lost 7 bases, and 13 bases lay in between.

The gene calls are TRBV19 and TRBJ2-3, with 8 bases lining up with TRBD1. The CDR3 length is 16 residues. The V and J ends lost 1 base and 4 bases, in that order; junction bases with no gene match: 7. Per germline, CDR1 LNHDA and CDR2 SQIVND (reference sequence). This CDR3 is CASSIGGTGGADTQYF. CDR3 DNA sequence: TGTGCCAGTAGTATAGGCGGGACAGGTGGGGCAGATACGCAGTATTTT.

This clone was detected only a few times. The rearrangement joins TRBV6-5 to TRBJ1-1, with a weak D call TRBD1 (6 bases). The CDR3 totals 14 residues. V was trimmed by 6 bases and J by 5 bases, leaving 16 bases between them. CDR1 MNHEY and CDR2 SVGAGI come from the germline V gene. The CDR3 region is CASSNRGYDTEAFF. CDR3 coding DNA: TGTGCCAGCAGCAATAGGGGGTATGATACTGAAGCTTTCTTT.

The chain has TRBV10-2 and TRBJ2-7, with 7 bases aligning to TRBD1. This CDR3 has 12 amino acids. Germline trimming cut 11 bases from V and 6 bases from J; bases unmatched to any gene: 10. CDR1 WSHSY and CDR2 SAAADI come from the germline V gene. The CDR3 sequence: CALMTGWGEQYF. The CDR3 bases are TGCGCCTTAATGACAGGGTGGGGCGAGCAGTACTTC.

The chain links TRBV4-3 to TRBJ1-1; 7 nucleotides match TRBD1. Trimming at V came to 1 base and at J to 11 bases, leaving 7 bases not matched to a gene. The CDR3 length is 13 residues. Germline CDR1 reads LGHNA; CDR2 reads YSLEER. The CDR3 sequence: CASSQVPGQWAFF. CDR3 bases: TGCGCCAGCAGCCAAGTGCCGGGACAGTGGGCTTTCTTT.

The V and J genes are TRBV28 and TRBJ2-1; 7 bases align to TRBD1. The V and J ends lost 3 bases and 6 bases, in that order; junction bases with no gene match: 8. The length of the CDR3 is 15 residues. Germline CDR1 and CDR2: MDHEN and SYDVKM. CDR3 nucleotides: TGTGCCAGCAGTTTCCCTTTCGACAGGGTCAATGAGCAGTTCTTC. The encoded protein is CASSFPFDRVNEQFF. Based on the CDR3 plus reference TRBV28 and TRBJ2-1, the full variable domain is DVKVTQSSRYLVKRTGEKVFLECVQDMDHENMFWYRQDPGLGLRLIYFSYDVKMKEKGDIPEGYSVSREKKERFSLILESASTNQTSMYLCASSFPFDRVNEQFFGPGTRLTVL.

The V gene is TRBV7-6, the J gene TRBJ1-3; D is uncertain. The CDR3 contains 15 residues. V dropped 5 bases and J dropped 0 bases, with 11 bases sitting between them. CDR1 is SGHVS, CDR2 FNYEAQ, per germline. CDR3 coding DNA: TGTGCCAGCAGCCCCGGGATCGGCTCTGGAAACACCATATATTTT. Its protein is CASSPGIGSGNTIYF. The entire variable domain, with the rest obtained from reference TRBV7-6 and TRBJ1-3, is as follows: GAGVSQSPRYKVTKRGQDVALRCDPISGHVSLYWYRQALGQGPEFLTYFNYEAQQDKSGLPNDRFSAERPEGSISTLTIQRTEQRDSAMYRCASSPGIGSGNTIYFGEGSWLTVV.

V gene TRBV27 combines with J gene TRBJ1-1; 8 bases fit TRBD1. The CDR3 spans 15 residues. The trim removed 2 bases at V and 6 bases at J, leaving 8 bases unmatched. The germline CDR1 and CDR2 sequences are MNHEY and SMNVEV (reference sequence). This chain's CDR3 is CASSLRAGGLAEAFF. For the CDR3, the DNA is TGTGCCAGCAGTTTAAGGGCAGGGGGCTTGGCTGAAGCTTTCTTT.

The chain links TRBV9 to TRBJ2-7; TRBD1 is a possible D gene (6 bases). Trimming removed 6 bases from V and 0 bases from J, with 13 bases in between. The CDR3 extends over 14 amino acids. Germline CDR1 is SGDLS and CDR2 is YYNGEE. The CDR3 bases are TGTGCCAGCACCCTGGGGGACACCTCCTACGAGCAGTACTTC. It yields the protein CASTLGDTSYEQYF.

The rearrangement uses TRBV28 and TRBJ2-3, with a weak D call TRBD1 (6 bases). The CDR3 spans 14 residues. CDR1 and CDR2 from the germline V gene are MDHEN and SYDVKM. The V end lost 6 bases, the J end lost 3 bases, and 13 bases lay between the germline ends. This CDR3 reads CASSWDTSTDTQYF. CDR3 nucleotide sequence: TGTGCCAGCAGCTGGGACACCTCGACAGATACGCAGTATTTT.

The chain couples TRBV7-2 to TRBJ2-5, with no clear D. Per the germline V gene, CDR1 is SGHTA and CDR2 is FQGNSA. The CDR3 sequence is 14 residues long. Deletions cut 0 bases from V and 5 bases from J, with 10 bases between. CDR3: CASSLARSGETQYF. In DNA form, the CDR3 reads TGTGCCAGCAGCTTAGCGCGGTCCGGGGAGACCCAGTACTTC.

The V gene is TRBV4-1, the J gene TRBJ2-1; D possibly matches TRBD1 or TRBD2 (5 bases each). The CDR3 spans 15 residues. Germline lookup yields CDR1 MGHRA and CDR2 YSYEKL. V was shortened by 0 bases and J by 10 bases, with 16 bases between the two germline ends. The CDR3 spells CASSQEGTNPGEQFF. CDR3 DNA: TGCGCCAGCAGCCAAGAAGGGACGAACCCGGGGGAGCAGTTCTTC.

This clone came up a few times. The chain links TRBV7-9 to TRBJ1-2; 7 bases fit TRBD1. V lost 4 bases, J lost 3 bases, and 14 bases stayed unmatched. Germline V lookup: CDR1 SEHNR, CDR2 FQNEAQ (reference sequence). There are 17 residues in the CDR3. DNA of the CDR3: TGTGCCAGCAGCTCTTGGACAGGCGGGGGGGCGTACTATGGCTACACCTTC. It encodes CASSSWTGGGAYYGYTF.

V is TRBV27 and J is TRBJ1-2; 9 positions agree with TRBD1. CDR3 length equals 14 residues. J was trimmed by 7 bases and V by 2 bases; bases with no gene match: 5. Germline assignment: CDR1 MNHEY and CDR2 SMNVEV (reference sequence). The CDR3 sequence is CASSLTDRGGGYTF. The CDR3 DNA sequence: TGTGCCAGCAGTTTAACAGACAGGGGGGGTGGCTACACCTTC.

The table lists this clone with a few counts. CDR3 residues: CASSEAGTGINYGYTF. CDR3 in DNA: TGTGCCAGCAGTGAAGCGGGGACAGGGATTAACTATGGCTACACCTTC. V usage is TRBV2 and J usage is TRBJ1-2, with 9 bases matching TRBD1. From germline, CDR1 is SNHLY and CDR2 FYNNEI. This CDR3 comprises 16 residues. V was pared by 0 bases and J by 1 base, with 3 bases of the junction left unmatched.

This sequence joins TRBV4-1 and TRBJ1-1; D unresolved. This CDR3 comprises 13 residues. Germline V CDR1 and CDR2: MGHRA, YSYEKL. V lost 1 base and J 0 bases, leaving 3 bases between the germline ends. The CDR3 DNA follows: TGCGCCAGCAGCCAAGTCTTGAACACTGAAGCTTTCTTT. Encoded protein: CASSQVLNTEAFF.